The next 29 T cell receptor beta chains were all read from a single sample in a study of Graves' ophthalmopathy and Graves' hyperthyroidism. RNA served as the template for amplifying TCR beta CDR3 regions. RT-PCR in the first round used HTBI primers; a second-round multiplex PCR followed. TCRdb used MiXCR to reprocess the multiplex PCR reads, holding one entry per CDR3 protein. The sample has 500,000 to 600,000 distinct CDR3 sequences; roughly 39% are singletons. The sequencing sample was made of peripheral blood or thyroid tissue (not recorded which). The receptor set was obtained from an adult man with Graves' hyperthyroidism.

The chain carries TRBV5-4 and TRBJ2-5; 8 nucleotides line up with TRBD2. The ends lost 4 bases at V and 9 bases at J; junction bases unmatched: 14. The CDR3 is made up of 15 amino acids. CDR1 SGHNT and CDR2 YYREEE come from the germline V gene (reference sequence). CDR3 DNA sequence: TGTGCCAGCAGCATGCGGGGGGCGACGGGAGTGGCCCAGTACTTC. It codes for CASSMRGATGVAQYF.

This rearrangement joins TRBV6-5 to TRBJ1-3; D call uncertain. The germline gives CDR1 MNHEY, CDR2 SVGAGI. Trimming removed 8 bases at V and 3 bases at J, with 8 bases between. The CDR3 totals 12 residues. CDR3 amino acids: CASGPIGNTIYF. The CDR3 nucleotides are TGTGCCAGCGGGCCGATTGGAAACACCATATATTTT.

In its sample, this clonotype was seen many times. The chain carries TRBV12-3 or TRBV12-4 and TRBJ1-5, with TRBD1 matching 10 bases. This CDR3 spans 16 amino acids. Trimming cost V 6 bases and J 3 bases; bases outside gene matches: 8. CDR3 region: CASRSGTGVVNQPQHF. The CDR3 bases are TGTGCCAGCAGGTCCGGGACAGGGGTCGTCAATCAGCCCCAGCATTTT.

This clonotype has ten or more counts. Written as DNA, the CDR3 is TGTGCCAGCAGTGTGACAGCTGTCCATGGCTACACCTTC. Translation: CASSVTAVHGYTF. The chain uses TRBV6-5 and TRBJ1-2, with D maybe TRBD1 (5 bases). Trimming shortened V by 5 bases and J by 6 bases, and 13 bases separated the two germline ends. The V gene's germline CDR1 is MNHEY and CDR2 SVGAGI. CDR3 size: 13 residues.

As for this clonotype: A much larger clonotype is one base distant, so this may be a read error. The DNA for the CDR3 is TGTGCCAGCAGCCCCCCCGACCTCTATGGCTACACCTTC. Its translation is CASSPPDLYGYTF. The V gene is TRBV7-2, the J gene TRBJ1-2; D gene uncertain. V gave up 5 bases and J gave up 4 bases, with 11 bases separating them. This CDR3 has 13 amino acids. In germline, CDR1 is SGHTA, CDR2 FQGNSA.

This clonotype was counted at least ten times. This chain connects TRBV29-1 to TRBJ1-2; D remains unclear. The CDR3 spans 12 residues. Between the trimmed V and J ends, which lost 2 bases and 4 bases, there was a span of 8 bases. Germline lookup yields CDR1 SQVTM and CDR2 ANQGSEA. The CDR3 bases are TGCAGCGTTGAACTGGGCATCTATGGCTACACCTTC. Translating gives CSVELGIYGYTF.

In its sample, this clonotype was seen many times. The V and J genes are TRBV20-1 and TRBJ2-6, with D perhaps matching TRBD2 (5 bases). This CDR3 region has 16 residues. Germline V gene data show CDR1 as DFQATT and CDR2 as SNEGSKA (reference sequence). The V end lost 4 bases, the J end lost 4 bases, and 17 bases lay between the germline ends. The CDR3 DNA follows: TGCAGTGCTATGGGCCTCACGGGGATGGGGGCCAACGTCCTGACTTTC. It is translated as CSAMGLTGMGANVLTF.

This clonotype was seen repeatedly, ten times or more. The V call is TRBV7-2, the J call TRBJ1-6, with D unresolved. Between the trimmed V and J ends, which lost 0 bases and 5 bases, there was a span of 8 bases. From germline, CDR1 is SGHTA and CDR2 FQGNSA. The CDR3 is 15 residues long. The CDR3 sequence is CASSLAGLNNSPLHF. In DNA, the CDR3 is TGTGCCAGCAGCTTAGCAGGGTTAAATAATTCACCCCTCCACTTT.

This clonotype has more than one count but fewer than ten. The chain carries TRBV19 and TRBJ1-2; D is undetermined. Germline V lookup: CDR1 LNHDA, CDR2 SQIVND (reference sequence). The CDR3 length is 12 residues. V was pared by 7 bases and J by 4 bases, with 10 bases between. CDR3 sequence (DNA): TGTGCCAGTAACGAGGTCAGCTATGGCTACACCTTC. As protein: CASNEVSYGYTF.

This clonotype has ten or more counts. The chain uses TRBV19 and TRBJ1-2; no reliable D call. V was trimmed by 5 bases and J by 3 bases, leaving 10 bases between them. Per the germline V gene, CDR1 is LNHDA and CDR2 is SQIVND (reference sequence). This CDR3 spans 13 amino acids. The chain's CDR3 is CASSLGPDYGYTF. CDR3 DNA: TGTGCCAGTAGTTTGGGCCCTGACTATGGCTACACCTTC.

This clonotype was detected many times. The gene calls are TRBV7-9 and TRBJ2-5, with 9 nucleotides matching TRBD2. Germline loops: CDR1 SEHNR, CDR2 FQNEAQ (reference sequence). The CDR3 totals 15 residues. After removal of 3 bases from V and 5 bases from J, the junction contained 7 bases not matched to a gene. The CDR3 reads CASSFLPSGVETQYF. Here the CDR3 DNA reads TGTGCCAGCAGCTTCCTGCCTAGCGGGGTTGAGACCCAGTACTTC.

This clonotype was recorded at least ten times. The chain employs TRBV19 and TRBJ2-2; 11 nucleotides agree with TRBD1. The CDR3 length is 16 residues. V dropped 4 bases and J dropped 8; count of bases not matched to a gene: 9. Germline V gene sequence: CDR1 LNHDA, CDR2 SQIVND (reference sequence). The CDR3 region has the DNA TGTGCCAGTAGTACCTACGGACAGGGGGCGTTTGGGGAGCTGTTTTTT. Encoded protein: CASSTYGQGAFGELFF.

V gene TRBV27 combines with J gene TRBJ1-2; a weak D match, TRBD1 (6 bases). Germline-derived CDR1 and CDR2 are MNHEY and SMNVEV (reference sequence). The germline V and J ends were trimmed by 4 bases and 2 bases, with 11 bases remaining between them. The CDR3 runs 14 residues. The CDR3 DNA follows: TGTGCCAGCAGTTCCCTTCAGGGGAACTATGGCTACACCTTC. Translation gives CASSSLQGNYGYTF.

The V call is TRBV7-2, the J call TRBJ1-6, with 7 bases fitting TRBD1. Germline lookup yields CDR1 SGHTA and CDR2 FQGNSA. The CDR3 covers 15 residues. Unmatched junction bases numbered 10, after V lost 4 bases and J lost 10 bases. This CDR3 reads CASSSHDLQGSPLHF. DNA for the CDR3: TGTGCCAGCAGCTCGCACGACCTACAGGGGTCACCCCTCCACTTT.

This clonotype occurred a few times. This chain uses TRBV7-2 with TRBJ2-7, with 7 bases aligning to TRBD2. J was trimmed by 3 bases and V by 5 bases; bases with no gene match: 7. The CDR3 runs to 14 residues. The germline V gene encodes CDR1 SGHTA and CDR2 FQGNSA. CDR3 sequence (DNA): TGTGCCAGCAGCCCCGGGGGGTGGGGCTACGAGCAGTACTTC. Protein: CASSPGGWGYEQYF.

The chain has TRBV29-1 and TRBJ2-7; possible D gene TRBD2, 6 bases. The end of the DNA is better explained by TRBJ2-1, so the J call may be wrong. The length of the CDR3 is 16 residues. The germline V gene encodes CDR1 SQVTM and CDR2 ANQGSEA. CDR3 protein: CSVVGRADGSSNEQFF. In DNA form, the CDR3 reads TGCAGCGTTGTCGGTCGAGCGGACGGGAGTAGCAATGAGCAGTTCTTC.

The chain combines TRBV7-2 with TRBJ2-7, with 7 bases fitting TRBD1. The CDR3 length is 15 residues. J gave up 7 bases and V 2 bases, and 11 bases lay outside the gene matches. Germline values: CDR1 SGHTA, CDR2 FQGNSA. The CDR3 loop reads CASSLIPGQDNEQYF. The CDR3 DNA is TGTGCCAGCAGCTTAATCCCCGGACAGGACAATGAGCAGTACTTC.

This clonotype was found many times. The chain joins TRBV5-8 to TRBJ2-7; D is tentatively TRBD1 or TRBD2 (5 bases each). V dropped 4 bases and J dropped 0 bases, with 26 bases sitting between them. Germline V CDR1 and CDR2: SGHTS, YDEGEE. This CDR3 is built from 19 residues. The CDR3 nucleotides are TGTGCCAGCAGCCCGGGACGGATCAGCCCAACAGTGAGCTCCTACGAGCAGTACTTC. Translated, it gives CASSPGRISPTVSSYEQYF.

This clonotype was counted many times. The CDR3 DNA is TGTGCCAGCAGGCAAGGGGGGGGTTCGGAAGCTTTCTTT. Translated, it gives CASRQGGGSEAFF. The chain is built from TRBV7-9 and TRBJ1-1, with D possibly being TRBD1 (6 bases). The CDR3 extends over 13 amino acids. V was trimmed by 6 bases and J by 8 bases, leaving 16 bases between them. Germline assignment: CDR1 SEHNR and CDR2 FQNEAQ (reference sequence).

In this sample, this clonotype turned up many times. CDR3 residues: CASSPTYQETQYF. Here the CDR3 DNA reads TGTGCCAGCAGCCCAACATACCAAGAGACCCAGTACTTC. The chain is built from TRBV7-9 and TRBJ2-5; no clear D gene. CDR1 and CDR2 from the germline V gene are SEHNR and FQNEAQ (reference sequence). With 5 bases removed from V and 0 bases from J, the gap between germline ends came to 7 bases. This CDR3 is built from 13 residues.

The chain is built from TRBV15 and TRBJ1-1, with 9 bases lining up with TRBD1. The CDR3 runs 15 residues. V was clipped by 3 bases and J by 0 bases; unmatched bases: 2. The germline V gene has CDR1 LNHNV and CDR2 YYDKDF (reference sequence). The CDR3 nucleotides are TGTGCCACCAGCAGCTGGGACAGGGTGAACACTGAAGCTTTCTTT. This gives the protein CATSSWDRVNTEAFF.

J is TRBJ1-2 and V is TRBV29-1; no clear D gene. V lost 6 bases to trimming and J lost 3 bases, with 14 bases between them. The CDR3 spans 13 residues. The germline CDR1 and CDR2 sequences are SQVTM and ANQGSEA. CDR3 sequence (DNA): TGCAGCGTCGTTGGCGGGAGCTACTATGGCTACACCTTC. Amino acid sequence: CSVVGGSYYGYTF. The full variable domain, in which reference TRBV29-1 and TRBJ1-2 provide the parts outside the CDR3, is SAVISQKPSRDICQRGTSLTIQCQVDSQVTMMFWYRQQPGQSLTLIATANQGSEATYESGFVIDKFPISRPNLTFSTLTVSNMSPEDSSIYLCSVVGGSYYGYTFGSGTRLTVV.

Turning to this clonotype: A read error is possible here, since a much larger clone lies one base away. This rearrangement joins TRBV10-3 to TRBJ2-7, with D uncertain. The CDR3 runs 11 residues. CDR1 and CDR2 (germline): ENHRY, SYGVKD. The DNA of the CDR3 is TGTGCCATCAGTTCCGATTACGAGCAGCACTTC. Amino acid sequence: CAISSDYEQHF.

This clonotype was counted many times. This chain links TRBV25-1 with TRBJ1-4; tentative D call: TRBD1 (5 bases). The CDR3 is made up of 16 amino acids. CDR1 is MGHDK and CDR2 is SYGVNS in the germline V gene. The V and J ends lost 1 base and 4 bases respectively, with 13 bases between them. As DNA, the CDR3 is TGTGCCAGCAGTGAATGGGGGGGGTCGAATAATGAAAAACTGTTTTTT. It translates to CASSEWGGSNNEKLFF. Together with reference TRBV25-1 and TRBJ1-4, the CDR3 gives the full variable domain: EADIYQTPRYLVIGTGKKITLECSQTMGHDKMYWYQQDPGMELHLIHYSYGVNSTEKGDLSSESTVSRIRTEHFPLTLESARPSHTSQYLCASSEWGGSNNEKLFFGSGTQLSVL.

This clonotype has a count of ten or more. This chain links TRBV5-1 with TRBJ2-7; D gene uncertain. CDR1 and CDR2 from the germline V gene are SGHRS and YFSETQ. The CDR3 extends over 14 amino acids. The V end lost 2 bases, the J end lost 3 bases, and 12 bases lay between the germline ends. CDR3 protein: CASSFEHLGYEQYF. CDR3 nucleotides: TGCGCCAGCAGCTTCGAACACTTGGGCTACGAGCAGTACTTC.

This clonotype was seen ten or more times. The rearrangement joins TRBV7-9 to TRBJ2-5; a possible D gene is TRBD2 (6 bases). The CDR3 consists of 14 residues. Trimming took off 6 bases at V and 5 bases at J, with 16 bases between the two ends. The germline V gene has CDR1 SEHNR and CDR2 FQNEAQ (reference sequence). The CDR3, as DNA: TGTGCCAGCAGTTCCGGCGGGACCGGGGAGACCCAGTACTTC. Residues: CASSSGGTGETQYF.

This clonotype was picked up many times. The chain is built from TRBV29-1 and TRBJ2-7; TRBD2 might be the D (6 bases). Between the trimmed V and J ends, which lost 0 bases and 6 bases, there was a span of 12 bases. This CDR3 has 13 amino acids. Germline lookup yields CDR1 SQVTM and CDR2 ANQGSEA. CDR3 in DNA: TGCAGCGTTGAAGATCCTGGGGGAGGCGAGCAGTACTTC. Translating it yields CSVEDPGGGEQYF.

The sample holds many counts of this clonotype. This chain uses TRBV20-1 with TRBJ2-7; unclear D gene. Per the germline V gene, CDR1 is DFQATT and CDR2 is SNEGSKA (reference sequence). This CDR3 region has 12 residues. Trimming pared 2 bases from V and 2 bases from J, leaving 7 bases between. The CDR3 protein is CSARTPTYEQYF. CDR3 nucleotides: TGCAGTGCTAGAACTCCTACCTACGAGCAGTACTTC.

This clonotype was recorded at least ten times. The chain joins TRBV6-5 to TRBJ1-5; D is perhaps TRBD1 (5 bases). CDR1 and CDR2 (germline): MNHEY, SVGAGI. V lost 7 bases and J lost 1, with 14 bases in between. The CDR3 runs to 15 residues. CDR3 bases: TGTGCCAGCAACGCAGGGCCTATGAGCAATCAGCCCCAGCATTTT. Translating gives CASNAGPMSNQPQHF.